This entry lists 31 T cell receptor beta chains sequenced from one sample in a study of cytomegalovirus exposure and HLA in healthy donors (dated by TCRdb to about 2017). The library relied on the immunoSEQ multiplex PCR assay. The multiplex PCR relied on a mix of 60 forward primers for TCR Vbeta segments and 13 reverse primers for TCR Jbeta segments. Here the immuneACCESS table is served through TCRdb, limited to in-frame sequences with V and J called. Missing clones are a known gap in these copies; in checked studies unresolved V genes cover under half, and the rest lacks a known reason. The sample table contains tens of thousands of clones; only one count was recorded for approximately 65% of them. The biggest ten clones account for 2.1% of the sample. The sample taken for sequencing was PBMCs. The receptors were gathered from a man aged 30 to 39 in good health and CMV-seronegative.

This clone was counted a single time. The gene calls are TRBV5-1 and TRBJ1-1; D is uncertain. This CDR3 is built from 13 residues. CDR1 is SGHRS and CDR2 is YFSETQ in the germline V gene. Trimming pared 5 bases from V and 1 base from J, leaving 9 bases between. The CDR3 bases are TGCGCCAGCAGTAGAGGCCCGAACACTGAAGCTTTCTTT. Amino acid sequence: CASSRGPNTEAFF. Drawing the rest from reference TRBV5-1 and TRBJ1-1, the complete variable domain is KAGVTQTPRYLIKTRGQQVTLSCSPISGHRSVSWYQQTPGQGLQFLFEYFSETQRNKGNFPGRFSGRQFSNSRSEMNVSTLELGDSALYLCASSRGPNTEAFFGQGTRLTVV.

The rearrangement joins TRBV7-2 to TRBJ1-2; D not resolved. CDR1 is SGHTA and CDR2 is FQGNSA in the germline V gene. This CDR3 has 13 amino acids. With 4 bases removed from V and 8 bases from J, the gap between germline ends came to 14 bases. In DNA, the CDR3 is TGTGCCAGCAGCTACCGATCGGGGATCGGCTACACCTTC. It yields the protein CASSYRSGIGYTF.

This chain connects TRBV4-1 to TRBJ1-1, with D maybe TRBD1 (6 bases). V was clipped by 2 bases and J by 4 bases, with 11 bases between them. This CDR3 is 14 amino acids long. CDR1 and CDR2 from the germline V gene are MGHRA and YSYEKL. CDR3 sequence (DNA): TGCGCCAGCAGCCAACAGGGGAGGGGCACTGAAGCTTTCTTT. Residues: CASSQQGRGTEAFF.

This clone has only a few counts. The chain recombines TRBV30 with TRBJ2-6; D gene unclear. V lost 5 bases, J lost 1 base, and 6 bases lay in between. The germline gives CDR1 GTSNPN, CDR2 SVGIG (reference sequence). The CDR3 has 13 residues. CDR3 DNA: TGTGCCTGGGACACGTCTGGGGCCAACGTCCTGACTTTC. It encodes CAWDTSGANVLTF.

The chain uses TRBV7-2 and TRBJ1-5; D remains unclear. The CDR3 loop spans 15 amino acids. Germline loops: CDR1 SGHTA, CDR2 FQGNSA. With 2 bases removed from V and 2 bases from J, the gap between germline ends came to 10 bases. This CDR3 is CASSLSGIGNQPQHF. DNA for the CDR3: TGTGCCAGCAGCTTATCCGGGATCGGCAATCAGCCCCAGCATTTT. The full variable domain, its missing parts supplied by reference TRBV7-2 and TRBJ1-5, is GAGVSQSPSNKVTEKGKDVELRCDPISGHTALYWYRQSLGQGLEFLIYFQGNSAPDKSGLPSDRFSAERTGGSVSTLTIQRTQQEDSAVYLCASSLSGIGNQPQHFGDGTRLSIL.

This clone was counted only a few times. The V and J genes are TRBV7-2 and TRBJ1-1, with 8 bases matching TRBD1. The CDR3 has 13 residues. With V trimmed by 7 bases and J by 5 bases, 6 bases remained unmatched. From germline, CDR1 is SGHTA and CDR2 FQGNSA. DNA of the CDR3: TGTGCCAGCAACGACAGGGGTAGAACTGAAGCTTTCTTT. Translated: CASNDRGRTEAFF.

This chain connects TRBV11-2 to TRBJ2-3; 9 bases line up with TRBD2. There are 18 residues in the CDR3. V shed 1 base and J 3 bases; nucleotides not matched to a gene: 11. Per germline, CDR1 SGHAT and CDR2 FQNNGV. The CDR3 bases are TGTGCCAGCAGCTTAGTGGGGTCTCCGGGACTAGCTACAGATACGCAGTATTTT. Residues: CASSLVGSPGLATDTQYF.

This chain connects TRBV18 to TRBJ2-7, with D perhaps TRBD2 (6 bases). V dropped 5 bases and J dropped 0 bases, with 17 bases sitting between them. The CDR3 is 16 residues long. Germline V gene sequence: CDR1 KGHSH, CDR2 LQKENI. CDR3 in DNA: TGTGCCAGCTCATCCGCCGGGACTTCACTCTCCTACGAGCAGTACTTC. This sequence encodes CASSSAGTSLSYEQYF.

This rearrangement joins TRBV7-3 to TRBJ1-2, with D possibly TRBD1 on 5 matching bases. V lost 4 bases and J lost 4, with 16 bases in between. Germline V gene sequence: CDR1 SGHTA, CDR2 FQGTGA. The CDR3 is made up of 15 amino acids. The CDR3 sequence: CASSSGGVGTYGYTF. In DNA form, the CDR3 reads TGTGCCAGCAGCTCGGGAGGGGTCGGTACCTATGGCTACACCTTC.

This clone was counted a single time. The chain uses TRBV19 and TRBJ2-3, with 10 bases that match TRBD2. The junction had 26 bases not matched to a gene; V was cut back by 7 bases and J by 4 bases. Germline lookup yields CDR1 LNHDA and CDR2 SQIVND (reference sequence). This CDR3 has 21 amino acids. CDR3 sequence (DNA): TGTGCCAGTAATAACCGGGGGCTAGCGGGGGTAGCGGGAGTTCCCCCAGATACGCAGTATTTT. Translated, it gives CASNNRGLAGVAGVPPDTQYF.

The rearrangement uses TRBV27 and TRBJ2-5; D is possibly TRBD1 (6 bases). The DNA end favors TRBJ2-7, so the J call may be wrong. The CDR3 has 12 amino acids. CDR1 is MNHEY, CDR2 SMNVEV, per germline (reference sequence). Here the CDR3 DNA reads TGTGCCAGCAGTCTTACAGGGAACGAGCAGTACTTC. The encoded protein is CASSLTGNEQYF.

J is TRBJ2-1 and V is TRBV27; 11 positions match TRBD2. This CDR3 has 16 residues. Trimming removed 4 bases from V and 6 bases from J; junction bases left unmatched: 8. The germline gives CDR1 MNHEY, CDR2 SMNVEV (reference sequence). The CDR3 DNA reads as TGTGCCAGCAGTTCCCGACTAGCGGGAAAGGGCAATGAGCAGTTCTTC. Residues: CASSSRLAGKGNEQFF.

This clone was counted only a few times. This chain uses TRBV11-2 with TRBJ1-1, with D maybe TRBD1 (5 bases). The germline V gene has CDR1 SGHAT and CDR2 FQNNGV. The CDR3 length is 17 residues. Trimming removed 1 base at V and 1 base at J, with 16 bases between. CDR3 DNA sequence: TGTGCCAGCAGCTTAGTGTTAGGGGAATCCAGGAACACTGAAGCTTTCTTT. Translated, it gives CASSLVLGESRNTEAFF.

The CDR3 here is CASSLGQGVYYGYTF. CDR3 nucleotides: TGTGCCAGCTCACTGGGACAGGGGGTGTACTATGGCTACACCTTC. The chain is built from TRBV18 and TRBJ1-2; 11 bases fit TRBD1. The CDR3 extends over 15 amino acids. CDR1 is KGHSH, CDR2 LQKENI, per germline. The V gene end was trimmed by 4 bases and the J gene end by 3 bases; junction bases not matched to a gene: 4.

This chain links TRBV6-5 with TRBJ2-2; D call uncertain. Germline-derived CDR1 and CDR2 are MNHEY and SVGAGI. The CDR3 consists of 14 residues. Trimming removed 6 bases from V and 2 bases from J, with 10 bases in between. For the CDR3, the DNA is TGTGCCAGCAGAACAAAGCGAAACACCGGGGAGCTGTTTTTT. Translated: CASRTKRNTGELFF.

The J gene is TRBJ2-2, the V gene TRBV27; TRBD2 matches at 9 bases. Germline loops: CDR1 MNHEY, CDR2 SMNVEV (reference sequence). V lost 3 bases, J lost 0 bases, and 5 bases stayed unmatched. This CDR3 comprises 17 residues. CDR3 sequence (DNA): TGTGCCAGCAGTTTCCGAAAGCGGGGGGCGAACACCGGGGAGCTGTTTTTT. Encoded protein: CASSFRKRGANTGELFF.

The chain carries TRBV27 and TRBJ1-1; 10 bases align to TRBD1. CDR3 size: 18 residues. The V gene's germline CDR1 is MNHEY and CDR2 SMNVEV (reference sequence). After removal of 5 bases from V and 0 bases from J, the junction contained 12 bases not matched to a gene. The CDR3 DNA reads as TGTGCCAGCAGTCCTCCAGGACAGGGGGTCGTCGTGAACACTGAAGCTTTCTTT. Amino acids: CASSPPGQGVVVNTEAFF.

The sample holds one count of this clone. The J gene is TRBJ1-2, the V gene TRBV27, with 9 nucleotides matching TRBD1. Germline V gene sequence: CDR1 MNHEY, CDR2 SMNVEV (reference sequence). The CDR3 totals 13 residues. The trim removed 6 bases at V and 8 bases at J, leaving 7 bases unmatched. The CDR3 coding sequence is TGTGCCAGCAGGTCGGGACAGGGAGGGGGCTACACCTTC. Amino acids: CASRSGQGGGYTF.

This clone was found a few times. This chain joins TRBV30 and TRBJ1-1; no reliable D call. Per the germline V gene, CDR1 is GTSNPN and CDR2 is SVGIG (reference sequence). The length of the CDR3 is 14 residues. V was cut by 2 bases and J by 1 base, with 11 bases left in between. This chain's CDR3 is CAWSPPPRNTEAFF. In DNA form, the CDR3 reads TGTGCCTGGAGTCCCCCACCCAGGAACACTGAAGCTTTCTTT.

Only one count was recorded for this clone. The rearrangement uses TRBV6-1 and TRBJ2-7; no reliable D call. This CDR3 contains 12 residues. Germline CDR1 and CDR2: MNHNS and SASEGT. V lost 3 bases, J lost 1 base, and 4 bases lay in between. The CDR3 loop reads CASSDPSYEQYF. CDR3 coding DNA: TGTGCCAGCAGTGACCCTTCCTACGAGCAGTACTTC.

The chain recombines TRBV9 with TRBJ2-3; D remains ambiguous. Trimming took 2 bases from V and 2 from J, leaving 12 bases between them. In germline, CDR1 is SGDLS, CDR2 YYNGEE. There are 15 residues in the CDR3. CDR3 sequence: CASSVLDFPTDTQYF. As DNA, the CDR3 is TGTGCCAGCAGCGTGTTAGACTTCCCCACAGATACGCAGTATTTT. The whole variable domain, filled in from reference TRBV9 and TRBJ2-3, reads DSGVTQTPKHLITATGQRVTLRCSPRSGDLSVYWYQQSLDQGLQFLIQYYNGEERAKGNILERFSAQQFPDLHSELNLSSLELGDSALYFCASSVLDFPTDTQYFGPGTRLTVL.

This chain uses TRBV11-3 with TRBJ2-5; D possibly corresponds to TRBD2 (5 bases). The V end lost 1 base, the J end lost 5 bases, and 14 bases lay between the germline ends. Germline V gene sequence: CDR1 SGHNT, CDR2 YENEEA. CDR3 length: 15 amino acids. The CDR3 nucleotides read TGTGCCAGCAGCTTAGCTGCAGCGCCGGGGGAGACCCAGTACTTC. The encoded protein is CASSLAAAPGETQYF.

This clone has just a few counts. CDR3 sequence (DNA): TGTGCCAGCCGTCTTGGGGGACAGGGAGGAACTGAAGCTTTCTTT. It codes for CASRLGGQGGTEAFF. The chain recombines TRBV6-5 with TRBJ1-1; TRBD1 matches 9 bases. This CDR3 is built from 15 residues. Germline CDR1 MNHEY, CDR2 SVGAGI. Trimming took 8 bases from V and 5 from J; bases not matched to a gene: 12.

The chain links TRBV29-1 to TRBJ2-5; 7 bases fit TRBD1. This CDR3 has 14 amino acids. After removal of 8 bases from V and 2 bases from J, the junction contained 11 bases not matched to a gene. Germline CDR1 and CDR2: SQVTM and ANQGSEA. For the CDR3, the DNA is TGCAGCACCGGACAGGCCTGGGGACAAGAGACCCAGTACTTC. Protein product: CSTGQAWGQETQYF.

The chain joins TRBV2 to TRBJ2-3; 9 nucleotides match TRBD2. Trimming took 3 bases from V and 4 from J; bases not matched to a gene: 11. CDR1 is SNHLY, CDR2 FYNNEI, per germline. The CDR3 contains 17 residues. The DNA of the CDR3 is TGTGCCAGCAGTGAGTCTTACTTAGCGGGAGTAGCAGATACGCAGTATTTT. Translation gives CASSESYLAGVADTQYF.

The chain is built from TRBV14 and TRBJ2-1; maybe TRBD2 (6 bases). The germline V and J ends were trimmed by 4 bases and 9 bases, with 22 bases remaining between them. This CDR3 is built from 16 residues. Germline-derived CDR1 and CDR2 are SGHDN and FVKESK. The CDR3: CASSLIYSGSGSEQFF. In nucleotides, the CDR3 is TGTGCCAGCAGCCTAATCTATTCCGGGAGTGGATCTGAGCAGTTCTTC.

This chain links TRBV9 with TRBJ2-3; tentatively, D is TRBD2 (5 bases). CDR1 is SGDLS, CDR2 YYNGEE, per germline. The CDR3 loop spans 17 amino acids. V lost 4 bases, J lost 6 bases, and 24 bases lay in between. The chain's CDR3 is CASSPNEGGRALDTQYF. The CDR3 DNA sequence: TGTGCCAGCAGCCCTAACGAAGGCGGGCGGGCGCTCGATACGCAGTATTTT. The full variable domain, in which reference TRBV9 and TRBJ2-3 provide the parts outside the CDR3, is DSGVTQTPKHLITATGQRVTLRCSPRSGDLSVYWYQQSLDQGLQFLIQYYNGEERAKGNILERFSAQQFPDLHSELNLSSLELGDSALYFCASSPNEGGRALDTQYFGPGTRLTVL.

V usage is TRBV13 and J usage is TRBJ1-2; D is perhaps TRBD1 (5 bases). The CDR3 has 15 amino acids. Germline values: CDR1 PRHDT, CDR2 FYEKMQ (reference sequence). Trimming pared 7 bases from V and 4 bases from J, leaving 19 bases between. The CDR3 loop is CASTTDTRGSYGYTF. The CDR3 DNA sequence: TGTGCCAGCACCACTGACACCCGGGGGAGCTATGGCTACACCTTC.

The gene calls are TRBV5-6 and TRBJ2-3; TRBD1 aligns across 9 bases. CDR1 SGHDT and CDR2 YYEEEE come from the germline V gene. This CDR3 has 14 residues. Trimming took 2 bases from V and 4 from J; bases not matched to a gene: 2. Here the CDR3 reads CASSFGQGPDTQYF. The CDR3 DNA sequence: TGTGCCAGCAGCTTTGGACAGGGGCCAGATACGCAGTATTTT. Drawing the rest from reference TRBV5-6 and TRBJ2-3, the complete variable domain is DAGVTQSPTHLIKTRGQQVTLRCSPKSGHDTVSWYQQALGQGPQFIFQYYEEEERQRGNFPDRFSGHQFPNYSSELNVNALLLGDSALYLCASSFGQGPDTQYFGPGTRLTVL.

This sequence joins TRBV19 and TRBJ1-5, with TRBD1 matching 10 bases. CDR1 is LNHDA and CDR2 is SQIVND in the germline V gene (reference sequence). V shed 4 bases, J shed 3 bases, and the junction held 6 bases outside the gene matches. The CDR3 consists of 16 residues. DNA for the CDR3: TGTGCCAGTAGTAGCCGGGACAGGGGCACCAATCAGCCCCAGCATTTT. It codes for CASSSRDRGTNQPQHF. Based on the CDR3 plus reference TRBV19 and TRBJ1-5, the full variable domain is DGGITQSPKYLFRKEGQNVTLSCEQNLNHDAMYWYRQDPGQGLRLIYYSQIVNDFQKGDIAEGYSVSREKKESFPLTVTSAQKNPTAFYLCASSSRDRGTNQPQHFGDGTRLSIL.

This clone occurred a few times. The chain has TRBV28 and TRBJ1-4; 10 nucleotides align to TRBD1. The CDR3 spans 14 residues. J was trimmed by 10 bases and V by 8 bases; bases with no gene match: 10. The germline V gene has CDR1 MDHEN and CDR2 SYDVKM. The CDR3 DNA reads TGTGCCAGCGGTCCGGGACAGGGGATGGGAAAACTGTTTTTT. This encodes CASGPGQGMGKLFF.